The rows below give T cell receptor beta chains drawn from one sample of a study of beta chain features in type 1 diabetes. This table comes from immunoSEQ multiplex PCR, and its TCRdb copy is limited to in-frame clones, with some not included. The sample yields around 150,000 clones, 10% seen once. The sequenced sample was central memory CD4+ T cells from blood. The source is a man aged 30 to 39 with type 1 diabetes. CDR3s include the opening cysteine and the closing phenylalanine or tryptophan. A D gene is named only where the DNA matches it firmly. Size is stated for part of the rows, as once, few or many counts, or as a class when the clone is expanded.

DNA: TGTGCCAGCAGCCCTCGGGTCGGGAACACCGGGGAGCTGTTTTTT; CDR3: CASSPRVGNTGELFF; J: TRBJ2-2; V: TRBV9; size: .; D: .
DNA: TGTGCCACACAGGGGACAAACTCCTACGAGCAGTACTTC; CDR3: CATQGTNSYEQYF; J: TRBJ2-7; V: TRBV28; size: .; D: TRBD1
DNA: TGCGCCAGCAGCACCGGGACTCAAGAGACCCAGTACTTC; CDR3: CASSTGTQETQYF; J: TRBJ2-5; V: TRBV5-1; size: few; D: .
DNA: TGTGCCTGGGAAGTCCGCAGGGGAGGGACTGAAGCTTTCTTT; CDR3: CAWEVRRGGTEAFF; J: TRBJ1-1; V: TRBV30; size: .; D: .
DNA: TGTGCCAGTAGTATGACCTGGACTAGCGGACGGAATGAGCAGTTCTTC; CDR3: CASSMTWTSGRNEQFF; J: TRBJ2-1; V: TRBV19; size: .; D: TRBD2
DNA: TGTGCCAGCAGTCCTCAACAGGCATCAGATACGCAGTATTTT; CDR3: CASSPQQASDTQYF; J: TRBJ2-3; V: TRBV28; size: few; D: .
DNA: TGTGCCAGCAGCTTAGTTCGGGGGGTCGAGCAGTACTTC; CDR3: CASSLVRGVEQYF; J: TRBJ2-7; V: TRBV7-2; size: few; D: TRBD2
DNA: TGTGCCAGCCTCCGGGGACAGGGGTATGGCTACACCTTC; CDR3: CASLRGQGYGYTF; J: TRBJ1-2; V: TRBV10-3; size: few; D: TRBD1
DNA: TGTGCCAGCAGCGTGGGACAGGACACCGGGGAGCTGTTTTTT; CDR3: CASSVGQDTGELFF; J: TRBJ2-2; V: TRBV9; size: .; D: TRBD1
DNA: TGTGCCACCAGCAACACAGATTACAATGAGCAGTTCTTC; CDR3: CATSNTDYNEQFF; J: TRBJ2-1; V: TRBV15; size: .; D: .
DNA: TGTGCCAGCAGCCAAGGGAGTCTGAACACTGAAGCTTTCTTT; CDR3: CASSQGSLNTEAFF; J: TRBJ1-1; V: TRBV9; size: few; D: .
DNA: TGTGCCAGCAGCTTAGTTGCGAACCCCTCCTACAATGAGCAGTTCTTC; CDR3: CASSLVANPSYNEQFF; J: TRBJ2-1; V: TRBV7-2; size: .; D: .
DNA: TGCGCCAGCAGCCTCAGGGTCACAGATACGCAGTATTTT; CDR3: CASSLRVTDTQYF; J: TRBJ2-3; V: TRBV5-1; size: few; D: .
DNA: TGTGCCAGCAGTCAAAGGGGAGGGACAGGGGGTTTCTTC; CDR3: CASSQRGGTGGFF; J: TRBJ2-1; V: TRBV9; size: few; D: TRBD1
DNA: TGCGCCAGCAGCCAAGAATTTGTTGGCTCCCTCTCCTACAATGAGCAGTTCTTC; CDR3: CASSQEFVGSLSYNEQFF; J: TRBJ2-1; V: TRBV4-3; size: .; D: .
DNA: TGTGCCAGCAGTGAAGAGGGCAGGTATGGCTACACCTTC; CDR3: CASSEEGRYGYTF; J: TRBJ1-2; V: TRBV25-1; size: few; D: .
DNA: TGTGCCAGCAGTGTAGGGACTAGCGGTGACTACGAGCAGTACTTC; CDR3: CASSVGTSGDYEQYF; J: TRBJ2-7; V: TRBV28; size: few; D: TRBD2
DNA: TGCGCCAGCAGCCCGTTGGGACATGACTATGGCTACACCTTC; CDR3: CASSPLGHDYGYTF; J: TRBJ1-2; V: TRBV4-3; size: .; D: .
DNA: TGTGCCAGCAGGGGTCTAGCGGGAGCACTCGAGCAGTACTTC; CDR3: CASRGLAGALEQYF; J: TRBJ2-7; V: TRBV6-5; size: .; D: TRBD2
DNA: TGTGCCAGCACCTTCGGGGGGGACTCCGGGGAGCTGTTTTTT; CDR3: CASTFGGDSGELFF; J: TRBJ2-2; V: TRBV5-4; size: few; D: TRBD2
DNA: TGCGCCAGCAGCCAAGAACCCGGGAGGGACAATGAGCAGTTCTTC; CDR3: CASSQEPGRDNEQFF; J: TRBJ2-1; V: TRBV5-1; size: few; D: TRBD2
DNA: TGTGCCAGCAGCTGGCGGACTAGCGGGACGGCAGATACGCAGTATTTT; CDR3: CASSWRTSGTADTQYF; J: TRBJ2-3; V: TRBV13; size: few; D: TRBD2
DNA: TGTGCCAGCAGCCCCCGGACTAGCGGGGAGACCCAGTACTTC; CDR3: CASSPRTSGETQYF; J: TRBJ2-5; V: TRBV7-9; size: medium-sized; D: TRBD2
DNA: TGTGCCAGCGAAAGACGAGGGACAGCTAGCAATCAGCCCCAGCATTTT; CDR3: CASERRGTASNQPQHF; J: TRBJ1-5; V: TRBV28; size: few; D: TRBD1
DNA: TGTGCCAGCAGTTTTGGGGACAGGGCAGGTGAGCAGTACTTC; CDR3: CASSFGDRAGEQYF; J: TRBJ2-7; V: TRBV27; size: .; D: TRBD1
DNA: TGTGCCAGCAGCGCAGGACTAGCGGGTTACTCCTACGAGCAGTACTTC; CDR3: CASSAGLAGYSYEQYF; J: TRBJ2-7; V: TRBV7-3; size: .; D: TRBD2
DNA: TGTGCCAGTAGTGGGCGGCAGGGCGTAAACATTCAGTACTTC; CDR3: CASSGRQGVNIQYF; J: TRBJ2-4; V: TRBV19; size: few; D: .
DNA: TGTGCCACGGCCCGACAGGAACCCACCGGGGAGCTGTTTTTT; CDR3: CATARQEPTGELFF; J: TRBJ2-2; V: TRBV10-3; size: few; D: .
DNA: TGCAGCCTTTCTAGCGGTTACAATGAGCAGTTCTTC; CDR3: CSLSSGYNEQFF; J: TRBJ2-1; V: TRBV29-1; size: few; D: TRBD2
DNA: TGTGCCAGCAGTTTCACTGGGGCCAACGTCCTGACTTTC; CDR3: CASSFTGANVLTF; J: TRBJ2-6; V: TRBV27; size: few; D: .
DNA: TGTGCCAGTAGTATTCACCCGGGTCGGAGCACTGAAGCTTTCTTT; CDR3: CASSIHPGRSTEAFF; J: TRBJ1-1; V: TRBV19; size: few; D: .
DNA: TGTGCCAGCAGCAAAGGGATCTTCTCCGGGACTAGCGAACTCCAAGAGACCCAGTACTTC; CDR3: CASSKGIFSGTSELQETQYF; J: TRBJ2-5; V: TRBV21-1; size: .; D: .
DNA: TGTGCCAGCAGCTTAAGCGGGCCCTACGAGCAGTACTTC; CDR3: CASSLSGPYEQYF; J: TRBJ2-7; V: TRBV7-2; size: .; D: .
DNA: TGTGCTAGTGGTTTGGGTCGACAGGGCGGGAACACTGAAGCTTTCTTT; CDR3: CASGLGRQGGNTEAFF; J: TRBJ1-1; V: TRBV12-5; size: .; D: TRBD1
DNA: TGTGCCAGCAGTGCCCTACAGGGCCAGAGCCAAGAGACCCAGTACTTC; CDR3: CASSALQGQSQETQYF; J: TRBJ2-5; V: TRBV6-1; size: .; D: .
DNA: TGTGCCAGCAGCCGAGACTCCTACGAGCAGTACTTC; CDR3: CASSRDSYEQYF; J: TRBJ2-7; V: TRBV5-6; size: few; D: .
DNA: TGTGCCAGCAGCGCGGGGACTAGCGGGAACGAGCAGTACTTC; CDR3: CASSAGTSGNEQYF; J: TRBJ2-7; V: TRBV7-9; size: .; D: TRBD2
DNA: TGCGCCAGCAGCCAATTGTGGGGAGACTATGGCTACACCTTC; CDR3: CASSQLWGDYGYTF; J: TRBJ1-2; V: TRBV4-3; size: few; D: .
DNA: TGTGCCAGCAGCCGACAGGGGACAGGCTACAATGAGCAGTTCTTC; CDR3: CASSRQGTGYNEQFF; J: TRBJ2-1; V: TRBV7-2; size: few; D: TRBD1
DNA: TGTGCCAGCAGCGCCGCCGGGAGCTCCTACAATGAGCAGTTCTTC; CDR3: CASSAAGSSYNEQFF; J: TRBJ2-1; V: TRBV7-9; size: .; D: .
DNA: TGTGCCAGCAGTGAACGGGGGTATAGCAATCAGCCCCAGCATTTT; CDR3: CASSERGYSNQPQHF; J: TRBJ1-5; V: TRBV2; size: .; D: .
DNA: TGTGCCTGGAGTGCTACTATGAACACTGAAGCTTTCTTT; CDR3: CAWSATMNTEAFF; J: TRBJ1-1; V: TRBV30; size: .; D: .
DNA: TGTGCCAGCAGCCGAGAGACCCAGTACTTC; CDR3: CASSRETQYF; J: TRBJ2-5; V: TRBV6-6; size: few; D: .
DNA: TGCGCCAGCAGCTTGGTAGCTAGCGGGAACTATGAGCAGTTCTTC; CDR3: CASSLVASGNYEQFF; J: TRBJ2-1; V: TRBV5-1; size: few; D: TRBD2
DNA: TGTGCCAGCAGTGCCCAGGGCAACTCCTACGAGCAGTACTTC; CDR3: CASSAQGNSYEQYF; J: TRBJ2-7; V: TRBV2; size: .; D: .
DNA: TGTGCCAGCAGTTCGGGCCAAGAGACCCAGTACTTC; CDR3: CASSSGQETQYF; J: TRBJ2-5; V: TRBV7-2; size: many; D: .
DNA: TGTGCCAGCAGCTTCGGGGGGCTCTCTACAGATACGCAGTATTTT; CDR3: CASSFGGLSTDTQYF; J: TRBJ2-3; V: TRBV11-2; size: few; D: .
DNA: TGCGCCAGCAGCCCCCGCAGGGATGGTAGCAATCAGCCCCAGCATTTT; CDR3: CASSPRRDGSNQPQHF; J: TRBJ1-5; V: TRBV4-3; size: once; D: .
DNA: TGTGCCAGTAGTATATCAGCACAGGGGGTGGAGACCCAGTACTTC; CDR3: CASSISAQGVETQYF; J: TRBJ2-5; V: TRBV19; size: .; D: TRBD1
DNA: TGTGCCAGCAGCTTAACCGCGTACAATGAGCAGTTCTTC; CDR3: CASSLTAYNEQFF; J: TRBJ2-1; V: TRBV7-9; size: few; D: .
DNA: TGTGCCACCGCAGGGGGAGGAGGATATGGCTACACCTTC; CDR3: CATAGGGGYGYTF; J: TRBJ1-2; V: TRBV15; size: .; D: TRBD1
DNA: TGTGCCAGCAGTTACTCGACAGGATTGAACACTGAAGCTTTCTTT; CDR3: CASSYSTGLNTEAFF; J: TRBJ1-1; V: TRBV6-5; size: few; D: .
DNA: TGTGCCAGCTCACCAAGAGACAGCGCGTCCTACGAGCAGTACTTC; CDR3: CASSPRDSASYEQYF; J: TRBJ2-7; V: TRBV18; size: .; D: .
DNA: TGTGCCAGCTCCGAATCGGCAGGTGATGAGCAGTTCTTC; CDR3: CASSESAGDEQFF; J: TRBJ2-1; V: TRBV18; size: .; D: .
DNA: TGTGCCAGCAGCCCGAGGGACAGGGACGGCTACACCTTC; CDR3: CASSPRDRDGYTF; J: TRBJ1-2; V: TRBV9; size: few; D: TRBD1